Presented here are 20 T cell receptor beta chains from one specimen sequenced in a study of cytomegalovirus exposure and HLA in healthy donors. PCR involved 60 Vbeta and 13 Jbeta primers. Sequenced by immunoSEQ multiplex PCR; TCRdb stores in-frame clones only, minus some. The repertoire holds about 170,000 clones, with roughly 76% as singletons. The sequenced sample consisted of PBMCs. The receptors here all came from a male donor in good health and CMV-seronegative.

To note about this clone: The CDR3 ends on some other residue instead of the conserved phenylalanine or tryptophan, so this is likely a read error. The DNA is left out, because the CDR3 cannot be placed on it with certainty; the CDR3 is given as TCRdb lists it. This chain joins TRBV3-2 and TRBJ1-1. TRBV3-2 is listed as a pseudogene. The CDR3 totals 9 residues, both ends included. CDR3 in amino acids: CASSQADKR.

The CDR3 DNA sequence: TGTGCCAGCTCTAGAGGGGGAAGCAATCAGCCCCAGCATTTT. Protein product: CASSRGGSNQPQHF. The V gene is TRBV6-1, the J gene TRBJ1-5, with D perhaps TRBD1 (6 bases). CDR1 and CDR2 from the germline V gene are MNHNS and SASEGT. The CDR3 covers 14 residues. With 8 bases removed from V and 1 base from J, the gap between germline ends came to 12 bases.

The chain joins TRBV15 to TRBJ1-1; D unclear. The CDR3 is 13 amino acids. Germline lookup yields CDR1 LNHNV and CDR2 YYDKDF (reference sequence). The V gene lost 8 bases and the J gene lost 1 base, with 11 bases spanning the gap. CDR3 in amino acids: CATCEGPNTEAFF. The CDR3 DNA follows: TGTGCCACCTGCGAGGGCCCGAACACTGAAGCTTTCTTT. The full variable domain, completed using reference TRBV15 and TRBJ1-1, is DAMVIQNPRYQVTQFGKPVTLSCSQTLNHNVMYWYQQKSSQAPKLLFHYYDKDFNNEADTPDNFQSRRPNTSFCFLDIRSPGLGDTAMYLCATCEGPNTEAFFGQGTRLTVV.

This sequence joins TRBV5-1 and TRBJ1-4; the D gene is possibly TRBD1 (6 bases). The germline gives CDR1 SGHRS, CDR2 YFSETQ. The CDR3 consists of 16 residues. Trimming removed 0 bases at V and 7 bases at J, with 16 bases between. CDR3 sequence: CASSLESVRGGEKLFF. In nucleotides, the CDR3 is TGCGCCAGCAGCTTGGAATCTGTGAGAGGGGGTGAAAAACTGTTTTTT.

V usage is TRBV6-1 and J usage is TRBJ1-3; D may be TRBD1 (5 bases). Germline V gives CDR1 MNHNS, CDR2 SASEGT. The CDR3 totals 15 residues. Trimming pared 7 bases from V and 0 bases from J, leaving 13 bases between. DNA for the CDR3: TGTGCCAGCACCCCCAGACAGCGCTCTGGAAACACCATATATTTT. Residues: CASTPRQRSGNTIYF.

This chain joins TRBV9 and TRBJ2-1; 7 bases agree with TRBD1. Germline values: CDR1 SGDLS, CDR2 YYNGEE. This CDR3 has 13 residues. The V gene end was trimmed by 4 bases and the J gene end by 8 bases; junction bases not matched to a gene: 6. CDR3 sequence: CASSIRDSHEQFF. The CDR3 nucleotides are TGTGCCAGCAGCATTCGGGACAGCCATGAGCAGTTCTTC.

This clone was recorded once. The rearrangement links TRBV10-3 to TRBJ2-2; TRBD1 aligns across 7 bases. Germline V gives CDR1 ENHRY, CDR2 SYGVKD. The CDR3 spans 15 residues. With V trimmed by 6 bases and J by 2 bases, 6 bases remained unmatched. DNA of the CDR3: TGTGCCATCAGCTCAGGGACAGCAAACACCGGGGAGCTGTTTTTT. It is translated as CAISSGTANTGELFF.

As to this clone: Other DNA variants within this sample encode the same CDR3. The rearrangement uses TRBV27 and TRBJ1-1; D is perhaps TRBD1 (5 bases). The CDR3 covers 13 residues. Germline V CDR1 and CDR2: MNHEY, SMNVEV (reference sequence). V lost 2 bases and J 6 bases, leaving 10 bases between the germline ends. This CDR3 reads CASSLTRGPEAFF. DNA of the CDR3: TGTGCCAGCAGTTTAACAAGGGGTCCTGAAGCTTTCTTT.

The chain employs TRBV6-6 and TRBJ1-1; no clear D. The CDR3 is 13 amino acids. Trimming cost V 0 bases and J 7 bases, with 9 bases left between them. Germline lookup yields CDR1 MNHNY and CDR2 SVGAGI (reference sequence). CDR3 in DNA: TGTGCCAGCAGTTACTCGACACAGTATGAAGCTTTCTTT. This codes for CASSYSTQYEAFF.

DNA of the CDR3: TGTGCCAGCAGCAGGGGTGGCGTCTACGAGCAGTACTTC. It translates to CASSRGGVYEQYF. This chain joins TRBV5-4 and TRBJ2-7; a weak D match, TRBD1 (5 bases). This CDR3 has 13 residues. V dropped 4 bases and J dropped 3 bases, with 11 bases sitting between them. The germline gives CDR1 SGHNT, CDR2 YYREEE (reference sequence). The full variable domain, its missing parts supplied by reference TRBV5-4 and TRBJ2-7, is ETGVTQSPTHLIKTRGQQVTLRCSSQSGHNTVSWYQQALGQGPQFIFQYYREEENGRGNFPPRFSGLQFPNYSSELNVNALELDDSALYLCASSRGGVYEQYFGPGTRLTVT.

The chain is built from TRBV15 and TRBJ2-3, with D perhaps matching TRBD2 (6 bases). This CDR3 has 17 amino acids. V lost 1 base to trimming and J lost 0 bases, with 14 bases between them. The germline V gene encodes CDR1 LNHNV and CDR2 YYDKDF (reference sequence). DNA for the CDR3: TGTGCCACCAGCAGAGCTATTTCCGGGACTAGCACAGATACGCAGTATTTT. As protein: CATSRAISGTSTDTQYF.

V usage is TRBV19 and J usage is TRBJ1-1; TRBD1 might be the D (6 bases). The CDR3 length is 16 residues. V was shortened by 6 bases and J by 0 bases, with 17 bases between the two germline ends. From germline, CDR1 is LNHDA and CDR2 SQIVND (reference sequence). The CDR3 nucleotides are TGTGCCAGTAGCCCCACAGGGAATTCGATGAACACTGAAGCTTTCTTT. Translation: CASSPTGNSMNTEAFF.

The rearrangement uses TRBV5-8 and TRBJ1-6, with D unclear. The CDR3 totals 12 residues. Trimming cost V 0 bases and J 11 bases, with 6 bases left between them. Germline V gives CDR1 SGHTS, CDR2 YDEGEE. The CDR3 DNA reads TGTGCCAGCAGCTTGGATGCGGCACCCCTCCACTTT. Its protein product is CASSLDAAPLHF.

The gene calls are TRBV7-9 and TRBJ1-1, with D possibly TRBD1 on 5 matching bases. The CDR3 is made up of 12 amino acids. Trimming pared 5 bases from V and 9 bases from J, leaving 13 bases between. Germline V gene lookup returns CDR1 SEHNR and CDR2 FQNEAQ (reference sequence). The DNA for the CDR3 is TGTGCCAGCAGCCCCCAAGGGGATAAAGCTTTCTTT. Residues: CASSPQGDKAFF.

This clone was recorded once. The chain has TRBV9 and TRBJ1-3; no clear D gene. The CDR3 is 16 residues long. Trimming removed 0 bases at V and 4 bases at J, with 14 bases between. The germline V gene encodes CDR1 SGDLS and CDR2 YYNGEE. The CDR3 reads CASSVGIGSGGNTIYF. CDR3 sequence (DNA): TGTGCCAGCAGCGTAGGTATTGGCTCCGGGGGAAACACCATATATTTT.

V is TRBV2 and J is TRBJ2-3, with no clear D. The CDR3 has 16 residues. V shed 6 bases and J shed 4 bases, with 20 bases lying between them. The germline V gene has CDR1 SNHLY and CDR2 FYNNEI. CDR3 DNA: TGTGCCAGCAGGAAGGAGTCAGTGGCTAAATCAGATACGCAGTATTTT. Encoded protein: CASRKESVAKSDTQYF. Together with reference TRBV2 and TRBJ2-3, the CDR3 gives the full variable domain: EPEVTQTPSHQVTQMGQEVILRCVPISNHLYFYWYRQILGQKVEFLVSFYNNEISEKSEIFDDQFSVERPDGSNFTLKIRSTKLEDSAMYFCASRKESVAKSDTQYFGPGTRLTVL.

V and J are TRBV7-8 and TRBJ2-1; 10 positions agree with TRBD1. The germline V gene has CDR1 SGHVS and CDR2 FQNEAQ. V trimming: 5 bases; J trimming: 4 bases; junction bases outside the gene matches: 5. The CDR3 is made up of 15 amino acids. The CDR3 spells CASSQPDRGYNEQFF. The DNA for the CDR3 is TGTGCCAGCAGCCAGCCGGACAGGGGGTACAATGAGCAGTTCTTC.

The V call is TRBV11-3, the J call TRBJ2-1; a possible D gene is TRBD2 (5 bases). Trimming shortened V by 8 bases and J by 3 bases, and 8 bases separated the two germline ends. Germline-derived CDR1 and CDR2 are SGHNT and YENEEA. CDR3 length: 12 residues. Written as DNA, the CDR3 is TGTGCCAGCTCCCGGGGCTACAATGAGCAGTTCTTC. This gives the protein CASSRGYNEQFF.

The gene calls are TRBV7-6 and TRBJ2-7, with 9 bases aligning to TRBD1. Per germline, CDR1 SGHVS and CDR2 FNYEAQ. J was trimmed by 7 bases and V by 5 bases; bases with no gene match: 15. The CDR3 length is 16 residues. Here the CDR3 reads CASSPGPGTGTREQYF. CDR3 bases: TGTGCCAGCAGCCCGGGTCCGGGGACAGGGACTCGGGAGCAGTACTTC.

The V gene is TRBV10-2, the J gene TRBJ1-2; 7 nucleotides match TRBD1. Trimming at V came to 7 bases and at J to 4 bases, leaving 9 bases not matched to a gene. This CDR3 is built from 14 residues. The germline V gene has CDR1 WSHSY and CDR2 SAAADI. The CDR3 DNA reads as TGCGCCAGCACCAAGGGGGCCACGGCCTATGGCTACACCTTC. Translation: CASTKGATAYGYTF.